This T cell receptor (beta chain) was captured in a study of CD8 T cells in Susac syndrome. Random hexamers were used to reverse transcribe an amount of roughly 0.45 to 1 ug RNA. An immunoSEQ multiplex PCR generated amplified TCR beta CDR3 products spanning 54 Vbeta and 13 Jbeta. TCRdb ran MiXCR on the immunoSEQ multiplex PCR reads and lists one entry per CDR3 protein. The sample includes 180,000 or so distinct CDR3 sequences, 85% to 95% of them seen just once. A single count supports this clonotype. Healthy donors, matched for age and sex, constituted the control group. TEMRA cells were FACS-enriched, unlike CD8+ and CD4+ T cells, which were negatively isolated. The receptor's source is a human donor in good health. Sequencing input: CD4+ T cells from PBMCs.

In nucleotides, the CDR3 is TGCAGTGCACAGCACCAAGAGACCCAGTACTTC. This sequence encodes CSAQHQETQYF. This chain joins TRBV20-1 and TRBJ2-5; D gene uncertain. Trimming stripped 6 bases from V and 0 bases from J, with 5 bases between. This CDR3 contains 11 residues. Per the germline V gene, CDR1 is DFQATT and CDR2 is SNEGSKA (reference sequence).